This T cell receptor (beta chain) originates from a study of blood T cell repertoires in COVID-19. Profiled with immunoSEQ multiplex PCR; TCRdb holds only in-frame clones, not every one. Altogether 430,000 or so clones are present, roughly 88% being singletons, with the ten largest covering about 2%. Looked up from germline, CDR1 is SEHNR and CDR2 is FQNEAQ (reference sequence). V gave up 7 bases and J gave up 8 bases, with 18 bases separating them. The CDR3 runs to 14 residues. The chain uses TRBV7-9 and TRBJ2-1; no clear D gene. The clonotype comes from a woman in her forties who had recovered from COVID-19. The sample consisted of PBMCs or T cells enriched from blood (not recorded which). The CDR3 sequence: CASTHLRRGHEQFF. The CDR3 region has the DNA TGTGCCAGCACCCACTTACGTCGAGGTCATGAGCAGTTCTTC.